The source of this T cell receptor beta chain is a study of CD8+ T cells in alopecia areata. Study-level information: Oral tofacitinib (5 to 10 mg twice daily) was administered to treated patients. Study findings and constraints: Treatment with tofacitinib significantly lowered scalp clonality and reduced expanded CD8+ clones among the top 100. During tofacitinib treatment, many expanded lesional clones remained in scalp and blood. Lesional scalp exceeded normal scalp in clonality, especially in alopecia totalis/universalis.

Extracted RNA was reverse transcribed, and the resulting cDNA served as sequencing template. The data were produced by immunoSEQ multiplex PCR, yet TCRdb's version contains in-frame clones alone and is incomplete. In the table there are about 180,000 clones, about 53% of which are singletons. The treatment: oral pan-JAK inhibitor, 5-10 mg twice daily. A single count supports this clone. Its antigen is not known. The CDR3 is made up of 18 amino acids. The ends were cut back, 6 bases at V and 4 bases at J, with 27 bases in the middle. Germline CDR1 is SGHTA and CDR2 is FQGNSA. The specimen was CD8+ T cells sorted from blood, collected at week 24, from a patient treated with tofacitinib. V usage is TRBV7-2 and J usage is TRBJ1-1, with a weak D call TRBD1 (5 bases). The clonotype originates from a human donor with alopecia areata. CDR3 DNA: TGTGCCAGCAGTCTCAGGCGAGGGCAGGGCTCCTGGGGCACTGAAGCTTTCTTT. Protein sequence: CASSLRRGQGSWGTEAFF.